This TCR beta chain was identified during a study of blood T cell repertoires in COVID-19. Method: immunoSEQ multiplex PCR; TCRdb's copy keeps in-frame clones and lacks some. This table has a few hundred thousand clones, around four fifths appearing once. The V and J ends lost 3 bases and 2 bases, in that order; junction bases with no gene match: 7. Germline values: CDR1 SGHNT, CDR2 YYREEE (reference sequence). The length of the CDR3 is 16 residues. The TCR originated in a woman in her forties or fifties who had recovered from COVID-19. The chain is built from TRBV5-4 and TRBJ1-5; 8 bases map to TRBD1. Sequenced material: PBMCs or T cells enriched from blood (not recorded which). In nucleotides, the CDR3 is TGTGCCAGCAGCTATACAGGGGGGAACCGCAATCAGCCCCAGCATTTT. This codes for CASSYTGGNRNQPQHF.